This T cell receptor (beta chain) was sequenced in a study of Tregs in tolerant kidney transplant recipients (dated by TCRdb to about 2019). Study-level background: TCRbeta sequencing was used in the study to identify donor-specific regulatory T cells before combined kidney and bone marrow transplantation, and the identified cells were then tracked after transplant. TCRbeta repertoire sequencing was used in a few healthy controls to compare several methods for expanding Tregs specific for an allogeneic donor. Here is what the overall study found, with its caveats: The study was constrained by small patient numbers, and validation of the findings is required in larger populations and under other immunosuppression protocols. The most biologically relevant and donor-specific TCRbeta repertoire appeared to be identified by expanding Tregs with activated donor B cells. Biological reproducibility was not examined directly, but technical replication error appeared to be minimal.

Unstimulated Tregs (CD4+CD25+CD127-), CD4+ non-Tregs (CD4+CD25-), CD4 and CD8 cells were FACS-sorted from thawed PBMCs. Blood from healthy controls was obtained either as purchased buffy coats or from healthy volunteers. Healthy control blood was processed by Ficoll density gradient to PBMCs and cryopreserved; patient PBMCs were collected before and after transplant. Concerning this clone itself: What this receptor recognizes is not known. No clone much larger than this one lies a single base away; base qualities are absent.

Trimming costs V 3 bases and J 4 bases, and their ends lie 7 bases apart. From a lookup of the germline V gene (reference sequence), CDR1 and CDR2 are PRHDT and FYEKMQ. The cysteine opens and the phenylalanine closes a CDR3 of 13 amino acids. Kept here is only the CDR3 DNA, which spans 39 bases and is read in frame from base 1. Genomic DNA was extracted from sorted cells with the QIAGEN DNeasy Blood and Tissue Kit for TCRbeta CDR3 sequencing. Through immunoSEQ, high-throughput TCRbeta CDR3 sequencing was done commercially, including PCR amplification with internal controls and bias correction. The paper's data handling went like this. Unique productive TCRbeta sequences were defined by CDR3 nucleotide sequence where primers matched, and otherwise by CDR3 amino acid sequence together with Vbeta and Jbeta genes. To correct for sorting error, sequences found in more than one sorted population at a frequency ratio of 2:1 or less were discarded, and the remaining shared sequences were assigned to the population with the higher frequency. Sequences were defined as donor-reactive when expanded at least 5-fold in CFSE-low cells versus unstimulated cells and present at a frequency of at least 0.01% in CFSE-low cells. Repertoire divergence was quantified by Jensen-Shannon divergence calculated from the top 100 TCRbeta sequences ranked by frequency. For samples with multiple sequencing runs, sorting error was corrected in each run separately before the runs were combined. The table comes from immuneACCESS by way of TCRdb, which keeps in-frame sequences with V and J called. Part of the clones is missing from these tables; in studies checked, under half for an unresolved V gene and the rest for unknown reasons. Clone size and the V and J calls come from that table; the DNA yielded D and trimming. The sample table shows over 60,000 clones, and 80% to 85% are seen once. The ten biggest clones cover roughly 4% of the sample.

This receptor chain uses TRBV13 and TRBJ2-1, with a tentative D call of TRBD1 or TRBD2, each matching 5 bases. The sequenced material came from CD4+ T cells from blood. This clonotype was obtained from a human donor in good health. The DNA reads TGTGCCAGCAGCTTCTGGGGGTACAATGAGCAGTTCTTC. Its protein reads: CASSFWGYNEQFF.